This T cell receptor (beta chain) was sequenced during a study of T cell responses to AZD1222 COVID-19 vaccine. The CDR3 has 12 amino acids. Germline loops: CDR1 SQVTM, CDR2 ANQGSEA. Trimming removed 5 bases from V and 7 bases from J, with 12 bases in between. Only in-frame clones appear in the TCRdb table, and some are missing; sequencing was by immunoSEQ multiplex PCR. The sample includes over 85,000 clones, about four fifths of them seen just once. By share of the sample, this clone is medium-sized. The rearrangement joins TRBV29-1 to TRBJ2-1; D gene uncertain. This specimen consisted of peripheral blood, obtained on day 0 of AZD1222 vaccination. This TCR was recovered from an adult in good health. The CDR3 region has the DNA TGCAGCGTTTGGTCATGGACGAATGAGCAGTTCTTC. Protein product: CSVWSWTNEQFF.